The 19 T cell receptor beta chains below come from one sample, sequenced in a study of shared clonotypes between healthy human individuals. The repertoire was sequenced with immunoSEQ multiplex PCR; TCRdb's copy has only in-frame clones and lacks some. The sample holds 2 million to 2.5 million clones, just under 95% seen once. What was sequenced was naive CD4+ T cells from PBMCs. As to subset: CD45RA+ positively selected. The receptor set was obtained from a man between 18 and 29 years old in good health. Some clones in this sample may be carry-over from other donors' samples.

On this clone itself: Different DNA sequences within this sample yield the same CDR3. The chain is built from TRBV5-1 and TRBJ1-2; possible D gene TRBD1, 6 bases. Germline lookup yields CDR1 SGHRS and CDR2 YFSETQ. This CDR3 region has 13 residues. V was pared by 2 bases and J by 6 bases, with 11 bases between. CDR3 coding DNA: TGCGCCAGCAGCTTAGGGCAGGGGAATGGCTACACCTTC. Translating it yields CASSLGQGNGYTF.

V usage is TRBV19 and J usage is TRBJ1-2; D is undetermined. Germline values: CDR1 LNHDA, CDR2 SQIVND (reference sequence). V shed 0 bases and J shed 8 bases, with 16 bases lying between them. The CDR3 loop spans 15 amino acids. CDR3 protein: CASSIDPTSGRGYTF. CDR3 DNA sequence: TGTGCCAGTAGTATAGACCCCACGTCGGGCCGAGGCTACACCTTC.

This chain joins TRBV7-9 and TRBJ1-1, with 9 bases identical to TRBD1. With 1 base clipped from V and 2 bases from J, the junction kept 5 bases outside the gene matches. CDR1 is SEHNR and CDR2 is FQNEAQ in the germline V gene (reference sequence). This CDR3 is 16 amino acids long. The CDR3 region has the DNA TGTGCCAGCAGCTTAGGGGACAGGGTGGGTAACACTGAAGCTTTCTTT. The encoded protein is CASSLGDRVGNTEAFF.

The CDR3, as DNA: TGTGCCAGCTCACCAACGAGGGCCGAGACCGGGGAGCTGTTTTTT. It yields the protein CASSPTRAETGELFF. The chain recombines TRBV18 with TRBJ2-2; TRBD2 might be the D (5 bases). CDR3 size: 15 residues. V lost 2 bases to trimming and J lost 5 bases, with 12 bases between them. Germline V gives CDR1 KGHSH, CDR2 LQKENI.

With respect to this clone: Distinct nucleotide sequences in the sample also encode this CDR3. This sequence joins TRBV10-3 and TRBJ2-1; D unclear. This CDR3 is 15 amino acids long. V was trimmed by 0 bases and J by 1 base, leaving 7 bases between them. The germline CDR1 and CDR2 sequences are ENHRY and SYGVKD. In nucleotides, the CDR3 is TGTGCCATCAGTGAGTCGGGAAGTTCCTACAATGAGCAGTTCTTC. Translation: CAISESGSSYNEQFF.

This chain links TRBV7-7 with TRBJ2-3; 14 bases are shared with TRBD2. Per germline, CDR1 SSHAT and CDR2 FNYEAQ (reference sequence). The CDR3 consists of 16 residues. The V segment lost 5 bases and the J segment 4 bases; nucleotides outside the gene matches: 5. For the CDR3, the DNA is TGTGCCAGCAGCCTGGGACTAGCGGGAGCGGCAGATACGCAGTATTTT. It specifies CASSLGLAGAADTQYF.

The rearrangement links TRBV29-1 to TRBJ2-1; D is unresolved. CDR1 and CDR2 (germline): SQVTM, ANQGSEA. Trimming left V 1 base short and J 10 bases short, with 20 bases between. This CDR3 spans 15 amino acids. CDR3 sequence: CSVEGHKNPYGEQFF. The CDR3 nucleotides read TGCAGCGTTGAAGGTCATAAAAACCCCTACGGAGAGCAGTTCTTC.

The chain links TRBV9 to TRBJ2-7, with 9 bases lining up with TRBD2. Germline trimming cut 4 bases from V and 2 bases from J; bases unmatched to any gene: 4. The CDR3 extends over 14 amino acids. Germline V gene lookup returns CDR1 SGDLS and CDR2 YYNGEE. The CDR3 here is CASSPGLAPYEQYF. In nucleotides, the CDR3 is TGTGCCAGCAGCCCGGGACTAGCCCCCTACGAGCAGTACTTC.

The chain links TRBV11-1 to TRBJ2-1, with TRBD1 as a possible D gene (5 bases). Germline lookup yields CDR1 SGHAT and CDR2 FQDESV (reference sequence). CDR3 size: 15 residues. V was clipped by 0 bases and J by 6 bases, with 12 bases between them. The CDR3 reads CASSLASGWPNEQFF. The DNA for the CDR3 is TGTGCCAGCAGCTTAGCGTCAGGGTGGCCCAATGAGCAGTTCTTC.

This clone was recorded once. V usage is TRBV9 and J usage is TRBJ2-7; D remains ambiguous. Germline loops: CDR1 SGDLS, CDR2 YYNGEE. V was cut by 0 bases and J by 2 bases, with 9 bases left in between. The CDR3 is made up of 14 amino acids. The CDR3 DNA reads TGTGCCAGCAGCGTAGTGGCGTCAGCCTACGAGCAGTACTTC. Encoded protein: CASSVVASAYEQYF.

The chain is built from TRBV7-9 and TRBJ1-2; 8 nucleotides line up with TRBD1. Trimming cost V 6 bases and J 12 bases; bases outside gene matches: 9. The CDR3 sequence is 12 residues long. Germline CDR1 and CDR2: SEHNR and FQNEAQ (reference sequence). CDR3 coding DNA: TGTGCCAGCAGGCTAATTCCGGGACAGGACACCTTC. This translates into CASRLIPGQDTF.

The sample holds one count of this clone. The chain carries TRBV5-1 and TRBJ2-2; D might be TRBD2 (7 bases). From germline, CDR1 is SGHRS and CDR2 YFSETQ. This CDR3 is built from 15 residues. Trimming removed 0 bases from V and 7 bases from J, with 13 bases in between. The CDR3 spells CASSLVGGGSGELFF. The CDR3 nucleotides are TGCGCCAGCAGCTTGGTCGGCGGGGGCAGCGGGGAGCTGTTTTTT.

The chain employs TRBV25-1 and TRBJ2-1; the D is unclear. The CDR3 consists of 14 residues. Germline V lookup: CDR1 MGHDK, CDR2 SYGVNS. The V and J ends lost 3 bases and 3 bases respectively, with 9 bases between them. This CDR3 reads CASSEVPGYNEQFF. The CDR3 bases are TGTGCCAGCAGTGAGGTCCCCGGCTACAATGAGCAGTTCTTC.

The rearrangement joins TRBV11-2 to TRBJ2-1; 7 nucleotides match TRBD2. The ends lost 5 bases at V and 0 bases at J; junction bases unmatched: 13. From germline, CDR1 is SGHAT and CDR2 FQNNGV. The CDR3 length is 18 residues. The CDR3 sequence is CASSHPRLALSSYNEQFF. Written as DNA, the CDR3 is TGTGCCAGCAGCCATCCCCGACTAGCCCTGAGCTCCTACAATGAGCAGTTCTTC.

The V call is TRBV12-2, the J call TRBJ1-4; the D call of TRBD1 is as the table states it, not checked on the DNA. TRBV12-2 is given as a pseudogene. The CDR3 loop spans 15 amino acids. The CDR3 DNA reads TGTGCAAGTCGCCCATGGACAGGGACTAATGAAAAACTGTTTTTT. It codes for CASRPWTGTNEKLFF.

The chain combines TRBV12-5 with TRBJ2-1; D is undetermined. Per germline, CDR1 LGHNT and CDR2 FRNRAP. V was shortened by 1 base and J by 6 bases, with 13 bases between the two germline ends. The CDR3 sequence is 15 residues long. The CDR3 DNA is TGTGCTAGTGGTTTGGGCTCCGCGCCCCGCAATGAGCAGTTCTTC. Translated: CASGLGSAPRNEQFF.

The rearrangement uses TRBV5-1 and TRBJ2-3, with 8 bases aligning to TRBD2. This CDR3 spans 15 amino acids. Germline CDR1 SGHRS, CDR2 YFSETQ. With 4 bases clipped from V and 6 bases from J, the junction kept 10 bases outside the gene matches. The CDR3 sequence: CASSLGGVALDTQYF. CDR3 nucleotide sequence: TGCGCCAGCAGCCTCGGGGGGGTGGCGTTGGATACGCAGTATTTT.

The chain carries TRBV9 and TRBJ2-2, with D perhaps TRBD1 (6 bases). This CDR3 comprises 15 residues. Germline loops: CDR1 SGDLS, CDR2 YYNGEE. V was clipped by 3 bases and J by 0 bases, with 9 bases between them. CDR3 region: CASSAGQTNTGELFF. CDR3 DNA: TGTGCCAGCAGCGCAGGACAGACGAACACCGGGGAGCTGTTTTTT.

Of note for this clone: Other DNA sequences in this specimen translate into the identical CDR3. The chain uses TRBV28 and TRBJ2-7; no clear D. The CDR3 contains 11 residues. Looked up from germline, CDR1 is MDHEN and CDR2 is SYDVKM. V dropped 2 bases and J dropped 6 bases, with 5 bases sitting between them. The CDR3 DNA reads TGTGCCAGCAGTTTACAGGCCGAGCAGTACTTC. Translating it yields CASSLQAEQYF.